Each of the 15 T cell receptor beta chains below was sequenced from the same sample in a study of cytomegalovirus exposure and HLA in healthy donors. The PCR used 60 Vbeta and 13 Jbeta primers. Measured with immunoSEQ multiplex PCR; TCRdb has only the in-frame clones, and not every one. This sample has tens of thousands of clones, with around 67% found just once. Specimen: PBMCs. These receptors all come from a human donor in good health.

The V call is TRBV19, the J call TRBJ2-3; TRBD2 matches at 13 bases. CDR1 and CDR2 from the germline V gene are LNHDA and SQIVND (reference sequence). The CDR3 covers 15 residues. With V trimmed by 5 bases and J by 2 bases, 1 base remained unmatched. This CDR3 is CASSGLAGATDTQYF. The DNA for the CDR3 is TGTGCCAGTAGTGGACTAGCGGGGGCCACAGATACGCAGTATTTT.

The V and J genes are TRBV7-8 and TRBJ1-5, with 7 bases fitting TRBD1. The V segment lost 3 bases and the J segment 5 bases; nucleotides outside the gene matches: 7. CDR3 length equals 15 residues. CDR1 SGHVS and CDR2 FQNEAQ come from the germline V gene. CDR3 DNA: TGTGCCAGCAGCTTGACCCGGACAGGCTATCAGCCCCAGCATTTT. Translating gives CASSLTRTGYQPQHF.

This clone was seen only once. This chain uses TRBV2 with TRBJ2-3; 8 nucleotides align to TRBD2. Germline CDR1 is SNHLY and CDR2 is FYNNEI. V lost 6 bases and J lost 5; bases outside the gene matches: 10. The CDR3 is 15 residues long. CDR3 sequence reads: CASSSPGGDKDTQYF. Here the CDR3 DNA reads TGTGCCAGCAGCTCCCCCGGGGGGGATAAAGATACGCAGTATTTT.

The J gene is TRBJ1-5, the V gene TRBV19; D remains ambiguous. The CDR3 contains 14 residues. CDR1 and CDR2 (germline): LNHDA, SQIVND (reference sequence). V dropped 2 bases and J dropped 5 bases, with 10 bases sitting between them. CDR3 in DNA: TGTGCCAGTAGTATAAACAGATCTTATCAGCCCCAGCATTTT. Its translation: CASSINRSYQPQHF.

The DNA for the CDR3 is TGTGCCACCAGCGGACCGACAGGTCCGGTGTATGGCTACACCTTC. Protein sequence: CATSGPTGPVYGYTF. The J gene is TRBJ1-2, the V gene TRBV15; TRBD1 is a possible D gene (6 bases). Germline CDR1 is LNHNV and CDR2 is YYDKDF (reference sequence). The V end was cut by 5 bases, the J end by 5 bases, with 18 bases between. The CDR3 consists of 15 residues.

The CDR3 nucleotides read TGTGCCAGCTCACCACCGAGGGCAGGGGGGTACGAGGAGCAGTTCTTC. Encoded protein: CASSPPRAGGYEEQFF. The J gene is TRBJ2-1, the V gene TRBV18; D is possibly TRBD1 (7 bases). The CDR3 consists of 16 residues. V lost 0 bases, J lost 10 bases, and 19 bases lay in between. CDR1 and CDR2 (germline): KGHSH, LQKENI.

V gene TRBV4-1 combines with J gene TRBJ2-2, with D possibly matching TRBD2 (5 bases). The CDR3 runs to 14 residues. Trimming removed 2 bases at V and 9 bases at J, with 13 bases between. The germline V gene encodes CDR1 MGHRA and CDR2 YSYEKL. CDR3 DNA sequence: TGCGCCAGCAGCCAAAACGGGGTGGGCCGGGAGCTGTTTTTT. Protein sequence: CASSQNGVGRELFF.

V usage is TRBV12-5 and J usage is TRBJ2-7; perhaps TRBD2 as D (6 bases). The germline V and J ends were trimmed by 6 bases and 6 bases, with 27 bases remaining between them. This CDR3 has 17 residues. CDR1 is LGHNT, CDR2 FRNRAP, per germline. Here the CDR3 reads CASGPAGSLAGIGEQYF. CDR3 DNA sequence: TGTGCTAGTGGCCCGGCTGGCTCCCTGGCGGGGATAGGCGAGCAGTACTTC.

A note on this clone: The same CDR3 also results from other DNA sequences found in this sample. The chain carries TRBV29-1 and TRBJ2-7, with 7 bases aligning to TRBD1. Germline V gene sequence: CDR1 SQVTM, CDR2 ANQGSEA. V trimming: 0 bases; J trimming: 4 bases; junction bases outside the gene matches: 6. The CDR3 is 14 amino acids. Here the CDR3 DNA reads TGCAGCGTTGAAGATCCAAACAGGGGATACGAGCAGTACTTC. Protein: CSVEDPNRGYEQYF.

The table lists this clone with a few counts. V gene TRBV19 combines with J gene TRBJ1-3; D ambiguous. Per germline, CDR1 LNHDA and CDR2 SQIVND (reference sequence). CDR3 length: 15 amino acids. V lost 7 bases to trimming and J lost 0 bases, with 13 bases between them. CDR3 sequence (DNA): TGTGCCAGTACCTCCTACCTTGGCTCTGGAAACACCATATATTTT. Translating gives CASTSYLGSGNTIYF.

The chain uses TRBV11-3 and TRBJ1-2; D possibly corresponds to TRBD1 (5 bases). The CDR3 is 13 amino acids. V gave up 9 bases and J gave up 8 bases, with 19 bases separating them. Germline CDR1 and CDR2: SGHNT and YENEEA. Here the CDR3 reads CASGTGGHRGYTF. CDR3 in DNA: TGTGCCAGTGGTACCGGTGGACATCGCGGCTACACCTTC.

This clone was observed a handful of times. This chain connects TRBV19 to TRBJ2-1; the match to TRBD2 covers 9 bases. This CDR3 contains 16 residues. V shed 5 bases, J shed 3 bases, and the junction held 8 bases outside the gene matches. From germline, CDR1 is LNHDA and CDR2 SQIVND (reference sequence). The CDR3: CASSLFVSGGYNEQFF. For the CDR3, the DNA is TGTGCCAGTAGTTTATTTGTTAGCGGGGGCTACAATGAGCAGTTCTTC.

V and J are TRBV7-2 and TRBJ2-2; weak D call: TRBD2 (6 bases). Trimming took 5 bases from V and 6 from J, leaving 13 bases between them. The germline gives CDR1 SGHTA, CDR2 FQGNSA. The CDR3 length is 14 residues. The CDR3 spells CASSGWLASGELFF. As DNA, the CDR3 is TGTGCCAGCAGCGGTTGGCTAGCGTCCGGGGAGCTGTTTTTT.

The V gene is TRBV2, the J gene TRBJ1-5, with a weak D call TRBD1 (5 bases). Per the germline V gene, CDR1 is SNHLY and CDR2 is FYNNEI. V lost 3 bases and J 6 bases, leaving 15 bases between the germline ends. The CDR3 extends over 15 amino acids. CDR3 nucleotides: TGTGCCAGCAGTGAGGAGGGGCCCTCGGGTCAGCCCCAGCATTTT. The encoded protein is CASSEEGPSGQPQHF.

The chain carries TRBV5-1 and TRBJ1-2; 12 nucleotides match TRBD1. Germline assignment: CDR1 SGHRS and CDR2 YFSETQ. Trimming took 7 bases from V and 6 from J; bases not matched to a gene: 7. The CDR3 consists of 14 residues. The CDR3 DNA follows: TGCGCCAGCGGTCCGGGACAGGGGGCGGATGGCTACACCTTC. Translating gives CASGPGQGADGYTF. The complete variable domain, with remaining parts taken from reference TRBV5-1 and TRBJ1-2, reads KAGVTQTPRYLIKTRGQQVTLSCSPISGHRSVSWYQQTPGQGLQFLFEYFSETQRNKGNFPGRFSGRQFSNSRSEMNVSTLELGDSALYLCASGPGQGADGYTFGSGTRLTVV.